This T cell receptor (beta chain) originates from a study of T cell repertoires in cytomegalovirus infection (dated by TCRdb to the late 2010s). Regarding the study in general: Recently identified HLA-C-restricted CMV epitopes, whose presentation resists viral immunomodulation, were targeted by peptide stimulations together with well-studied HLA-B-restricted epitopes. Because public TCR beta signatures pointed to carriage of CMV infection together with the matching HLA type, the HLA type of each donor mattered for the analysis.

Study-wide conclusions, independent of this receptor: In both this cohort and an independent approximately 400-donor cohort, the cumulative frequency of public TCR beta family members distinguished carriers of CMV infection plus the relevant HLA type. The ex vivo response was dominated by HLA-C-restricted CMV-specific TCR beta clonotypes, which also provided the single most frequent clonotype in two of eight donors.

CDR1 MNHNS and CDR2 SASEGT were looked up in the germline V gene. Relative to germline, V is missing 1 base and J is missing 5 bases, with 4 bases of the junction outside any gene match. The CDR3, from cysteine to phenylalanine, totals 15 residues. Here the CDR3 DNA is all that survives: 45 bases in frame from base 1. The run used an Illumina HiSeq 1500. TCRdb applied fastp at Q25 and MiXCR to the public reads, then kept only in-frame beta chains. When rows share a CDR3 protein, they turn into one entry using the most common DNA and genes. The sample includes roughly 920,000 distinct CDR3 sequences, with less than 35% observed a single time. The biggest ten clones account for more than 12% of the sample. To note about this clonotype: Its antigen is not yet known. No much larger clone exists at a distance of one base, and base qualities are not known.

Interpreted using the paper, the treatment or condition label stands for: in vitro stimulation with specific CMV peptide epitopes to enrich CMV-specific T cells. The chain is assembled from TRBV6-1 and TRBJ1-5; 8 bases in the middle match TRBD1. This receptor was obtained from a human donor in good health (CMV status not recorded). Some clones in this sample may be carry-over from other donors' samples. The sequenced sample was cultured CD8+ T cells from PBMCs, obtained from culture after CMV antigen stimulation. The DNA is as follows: TGTGCCAGCAGTGAAGTGGCGACAGGGGATCAGCCCCAGCATTTT. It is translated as CASSEVATGDQPQHF.